This TCR beta chain was captured by sequencing in a study of OX40 agonist ivuxolimab in advanced cancers. Study summary: All patients had ivuxolimab intravenously every 2 weeks at 0.01 to 10 mg/kg. With a range of about 23 to 90, age averaged roughly 60 years, and 65% to 90% were male. The study, taken as a whole, reports: Which antigen the expanded peripheral T cells recognized is unknown.

This CDR3 region has 17 residues. The germline CDR1 and CDR2 sequences are SGHTA and FQGTGA. J lost 0 bases, V lost 0 bases, and 2 bases had no gene match. The repertoire was sequenced with immunoSEQ multiplex PCR; TCRdb's copy has only in-frame clones and lacks some. Altogether about 98,000 clones are present, 87% being singletons, with the ten largest covering 0.4% to 0.65%. To note about this clone: The antigen is not known.

The J gene is TRBJ2-2, the V gene TRBV7-3; 9 nucleotides line up with TRBD2. This sequence originates from an adult with an advanced solid tumor such as melanoma, head and neck, liver or kidney cancer. The sample in question was CD4+ or CD8+ T cells sorted from blood, obtained in a trial of the OX40 agonist ivuxolimab. The CDR3 region is CASSLTSGGPNTGELFF. Written as DNA, the CDR3 is TGTGCCAGCAGCTTAACTAGCGGGGGACCGAACACCGGGGAGCTGTTTTTT.